The clone carrying this TCR beta chain was seen a handful of times. This specimen belongs to a study of identical twins. A template switching step contributed a universal primer site, while unique molecular identifiers were present in the cDNA. TCRdb redid the calling of the 5' RACE reads with MiXCR, one entry per CDR3 protein. The data show roughly 690,000 distinct CDR3 sequences, about 20% seen once. This CDR3 is 13 amino acids long. Germline V gene lookup returns CDR1 MNHNS and CDR2 SASEGT. V lost 11 bases and J lost 3; bases outside the gene matches: 6. Another study also made use of these data, one on T cells expressing NK-cell markers. As that report states: Once again these clonotypes came out on top in the CD3+CD56-NKG2C+ fraction of four donors.

The chain has TRBV6-1 and TRBJ2-1; TRBD2 matches at 8 bases. The receptor comes from a woman aged 18-35 years in good health. Sequencing input: PBMCs. CDR3 sequence: CACGGLSYNEQFF. For the CDR3, the DNA is TGTGCCTGCGGGGGGCTGAGCTACAATGAGCAGTTCTTC.